This T cell receptor (beta chain) was sequenced in a study of CD8 T cells in Susac syndrome (dated by TCRdb to the late 2010s). Concerning the study at large: Among the sequenced Susac syndrome patients, about six had clinically active disease and 8 or 9 were in clinical remission. At blood withdrawal, Susac syndrome patients were therapy-naive, treated with corticosteroids (with IVIg additionally given to some), or treated with IVIg alone. The study used repertoire sequencing to test whether antigen drove CD8+ T cell activation and differentiation in Susac syndrome. The study compared CD8+ T cell repertoire clonality among roughly 12 healthy donors, around 14 Susac syndrome patients and fewer than 19 multiple sclerosis patients.

About this clonotype: Its antigen has not been determined. No quality values exist for individual bases; no much larger clone is one base distant.

General conclusions and limits of the study: CD8+ repertoires in Susac syndrome showed clonal expansion, which was highest in CD8+ TEMRA cells and was greater in clinically active patients than in remitting patients. The number of individuals in the TCR sequencing and HLA analysis was acknowledged as relatively small. Fewer than 20 Susac-specific public clones were identified in the total CD8+ repertoire, and five Susac-specific public clones were identified in the CD8+ TEMRA repertoire.

High-throughput TCR beta sequencing profiled peripheral blood CD8+ and CD4+ T cells from healthy donors, Susac syndrome patients and multiple sclerosis patients. The Susac syndrome patients fulfilled recently defined diagnostic criteria for definite or probable disease. Bulk CD8+ and CD4+ T cells were purified magnetically by negative isolation, whereas CD8+ TEMRA cells were enriched by FACS. Blood was collected in EDTA tubes and processed within 24 hours, with PBMCs isolated through density gradient centrifugation. PBMCs intended for TCR sequencing were cryopreserved in liquid nitrogen and thawed later in a water bath at 37 degrees C. The sorted or isolated CD4+, CD8+ and CD8+ TEMRA cells reached a purity of at least 90%. RNA was extracted with the RNeasy kit and about 0.5 to 1 ug was reverse transcribed using random hexamers. The immunoSEQ multiplex PCR assay, covering 54 Vbeta and 13 Jbeta segments, was used to amplify TCR beta CDR3 regions. To correct PCR amplification bias, a synthetic template baseline was used for both primer optimization and computational correction. In the authors' own workflow: Reads were annotated to V, D and J genes according to IMGT and were analyzed with immunoSEQ Analyzer, with only productive sequences retained. To calculate clonality, Shannon entropy was normalized by log2 of the number of productive unique sequences and then subtracted from one. For each patient and control, public and private clones were evaluated among the 100 most prevalent clones. Clones were defined as Susac-specific if absent from the healthy and MS cohorts, from more than 900 published viral clones and from other ImmuneACCESS disease sequences. Using fastp at Q25 and MiXCR, TCRdb reprocessed the public reads and kept productive beta chains. One record per CDR3 amino acid sequence lists the most common genes and DNA. The V and J calls come from TCRdb's annotation, not from the publication. Counted in this sample were around 110,000 distinct CDR3 sequences; 94% of them appeared once. The ten largest clones capture 0.41% of the sample.

After removal of 0 bases from V and 4 bases from J, the junction retains 9 bases not matched to a gene. The CDR3 contains 16 residues, cysteine and phenylalanine counted. Only the CDR3 part of the read is kept: 48 bases, read in frame from the first base. For CDR1 and CDR2, the germline V gene lists SGHRS and YFSETQ. The sample was CD8+ T cells from PBMCs. This clonotype was obtained from a human donor with Susac syndrome. The chain is made from TRBV5-1 and TRBJ1-1; 7 of the junction bases match TRBD1. The CDR3 has the sequence CASSLAERDSGTEAFF. The DNA reads TGCGCCAGCAGCTTGGCCGAACGGGACAGTGGCACTGAAGCTTTCTTT.